This is a list of T cell receptor beta chains from one sample in a study of spatial heterogeneity in lung cancer. MiXCR, applied by TCRdb to the 5' RACE reads, yields one record per CDR3 protein. This table has around 4,800 distinct CDR3 sequences, 16% appearing once. The material was PBMCs, obtained at surgery. The receptors were gathered from a male donor with early-stage non-small cell lung cancer. CDR3s include the opening cysteine and the closing phenylalanine or tryptophan. Not all rows give a size; the values are once, few, many and, for expanded clones, a class.

V gene: TRBV30; clone size: few; CDR3 protein: CAWSVWARGTSTDTQYF
V gene: TRBV6-2/TRBV6-3; clone size: medium-sized; CDR3 protein: CASTGTGAYSNQPQHF
V gene: TRBV6-5; clone size: medium-sized; CDR3 protein: CASSYGTGYEQYF
V gene: TRBV7-2; clone size: medium-sized; CDR3 protein: CASSFQRNYQETQYF
V gene: TRBV7-9; clone size: few; CDR3 protein: CASRSVTGNTEAFF
V gene: TRBV11-2; clone size: medium-sized; CDR3 protein: CASSTTSGVQFF
V gene: TRBV5-8; clone size: NA; CDR3 protein: CASSLIGTGATNEKLFF
V gene: TRBV18; clone size: medium-sized; CDR3 protein: CASSPPIEGSGELFF
V gene: TRBV6-2/TRBV6-3; clone size: NA; CDR3 protein: CASSIPTGKSYEQYF
V gene: TRBV3-1; clone size: NA; CDR3 protein: CASSQVGYNEQFF
V gene: TRBV7-3; clone size: medium-sized; CDR3 protein: CASSPDRSSYNEQFF
V gene: TRBV2; clone size: few; CDR3 protein: CASSDFNQGFGGPREQYF
V gene: TRBV18; clone size: many; CDR3 protein: CASSPDSLSSGRAFF
V gene: TRBV29-1; clone size: medium-sized; CDR3 protein: CSVPGGTAETQYF
V gene: TRBV20-1; clone size: medium-sized; CDR3 protein: CSAPEGGDTEAFF
V gene: TRBV20-1; clone size: medium-sized; CDR3 protein: CSAPNMITSLGDEQFF
V gene: TRBV25-1; clone size: medium-sized; CDR3 protein: CASSSGGYSPLHF
V gene: TRBV27; clone size: medium-sized; CDR3 protein: CASSLSTGDGVKLFF
V gene: TRBV7-9; clone size: medium-sized; CDR3 protein: CASSIGQGKSYEQYF
V gene: TRBV29-1; clone size: few; CDR3 protein: CSGMTGNYGYTF
V gene: TRBV4-1; clone size: medium-sized; CDR3 protein: CASSQLTAVWDSPLHF
V gene: TRBV27; clone size: NA; CDR3 protein: CASSLSNTNTEAFF
V gene: TRBV29-1; clone size: NA; CDR3 protein: CSVEEFGTINNEQFF
V gene: TRBV10-1; clone size: NA; CDR3 protein: CASSESGTGNYEQYF
V gene: TRBV3-1; clone size: medium-sized; CDR3 protein: CASSHPRGRPGQGNEQFF
V gene: TRBV9; clone size: medium-sized; CDR3 protein: CASSVGDYSYEQYF
V gene: TRBV7-2; clone size: medium-sized; CDR3 protein: CASSTGGATYNSPLHF
V gene: TRBV10-3; clone size: few; CDR3 protein: CAISLARHEQYF
V gene: TRBV21-1; clone size: few; CDR3 protein: CASWDRSTDTQYF
V gene: TRBV5-4; clone size: medium-sized; CDR3 protein: CASSLSEGRANQETQYF
V gene: TRBV15; clone size: medium-sized; CDR3 protein: CATRRDSHSNQPQHF
V gene: TRBV7-8; clone size: many; CDR3 protein: CASSSDILQETQYF
V gene: TRBV9; clone size: medium-sized; CDR3 protein: CATRPGGSTGELFF
V gene: TRBV6-2/TRBV6-3; clone size: medium-sized; CDR3 protein: CASSPGTNQETQYF
V gene: TRBV7-2; clone size: medium-sized; CDR3 protein: CASSLSGGHYGYTF
V gene: TRBV20-1; clone size: medium-sized; CDR3 protein: CSASRTSNTGELFF
V gene: TRBV29-1; clone size: medium-sized; CDR3 protein: CSVESPGGGETQYF